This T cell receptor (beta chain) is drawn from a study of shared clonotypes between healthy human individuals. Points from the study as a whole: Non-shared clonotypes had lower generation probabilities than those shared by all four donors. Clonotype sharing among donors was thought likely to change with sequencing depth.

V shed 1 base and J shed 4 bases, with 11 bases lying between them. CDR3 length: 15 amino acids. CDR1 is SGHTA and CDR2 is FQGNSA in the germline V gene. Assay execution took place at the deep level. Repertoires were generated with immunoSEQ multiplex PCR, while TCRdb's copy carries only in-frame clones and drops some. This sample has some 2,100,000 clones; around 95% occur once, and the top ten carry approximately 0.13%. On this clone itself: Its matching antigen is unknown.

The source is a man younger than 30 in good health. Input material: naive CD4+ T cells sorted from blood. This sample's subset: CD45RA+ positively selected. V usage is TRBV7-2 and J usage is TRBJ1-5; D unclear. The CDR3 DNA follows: TGTGCCAGCAGCTTAGGCAGCCGAGGGAATCAGCCCCAGCATTTT. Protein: CASSLGSRGNQPQHF.